This entry lists 31 T cell receptor beta chains sequenced from one sample in a study of T cell repertoires in cytomegalovirus infection. Their antigens remain unidentified. TCRdb passed the reads through MiXCR, listing each CDR3 protein once. Found here are some 480,000 distinct CDR3 sequences, about 33% of them singletons; the top ten hold about a sixth. The input for sequencing was cultured PBMCs, taken from culture after CMV antigen stimulation. The receptor set was obtained from a human donor in good health (CMV status not recorded). Some clones in this sample may be carry-over from other donors' samples.

The J gene is TRBJ2-3, the V gene TRBV2; 9 bases fit TRBD2. The CDR3 runs 17 residues. Trimming took 0 bases from V and 1 from J; bases not matched to a gene: 5. Germline V gene lookup returns CDR1 SNHLY and CDR2 FYNNEI. The DNA of the CDR3 is TGTGCCAGCAGTGAAGCGCGGTTAGCGGGAGGCACAGATACGCAGTATTTT. It encodes CASSEARLAGGTDTQYF.

In this sample, this clonotype turned up a few times. This chain links TRBV6-5 with TRBJ2-3, with 10 positions matching TRBD2. Germline CDR1 is MNHEY and CDR2 is SVGAGI. The CDR3 has 15 residues. With V trimmed by 7 bases and J by 2 bases, 6 bases remained unmatched. In nucleotides, the CDR3 is TGTGCCAGCAAACTAGCGGGACCACTCACAGATACGCAGTATTTT. This sequence encodes CASKLAGPLTDTQYF.

This clonotype has more than one count but fewer than ten. The CDR3 DNA sequence: TGTGCCAGTAGTATGCTAGCGGGAAACGAGCAGTACGTC. Amino acid sequence: CASSMLAGNEQYV. The chain has TRBV19 and TRBJ2-7; 9 bases are shared with TRBD2. The CDR3 consists of 13 residues. CDR1 and CDR2 from the germline V gene are LNHDA and SQIVND (reference sequence). V lost 3 bases, J lost 5 bases, and 2 bases stayed unmatched.

Many counts were recorded for this clonotype. This sequence joins TRBV6-2 or TRBV6-3 and TRBJ2-1, with D unclear. The CDR3 runs 12 residues. V gave up 5 bases and J gave up 7 bases, with 9 bases separating them. CDR1 MNHEY and CDR2 SVGEGT come from the germline V gene. The CDR3 reads CASSQPLNEQFF. Written as DNA, the CDR3 is TGTGCCAGCAGTCAACCCCTTAATGAGCAGTTCTTC.

This chain connects TRBV12-3 or TRBV12-4 to TRBJ2-3; TRBD2 is a possible D gene (5 bases). V dropped 6 bases and J dropped 2 bases, with 12 bases sitting between them. The CDR3 runs 14 residues. This chain's CDR3 is CASSSWTSTDTQYF. CDR3 coding DNA: TGTGCCAGCAGCTCCTGGACTTCCACAGATACGCAGTATTTT.

The chain is built from TRBV6-1 and TRBJ2-1; D is possibly TRBD2 (6 bases). V lost 6 bases and J lost 5, with 17 bases in between. The CDR3 length is 15 residues. Per germline, CDR1 MNHNS and CDR2 SASEGT. CDR3 DNA sequence: TGTGCCAGCAGGCTACTAGCCGCCGTTGACAATGAGCAGTTCTTC. Amino acid sequence: CASRLLAAVDNEQFF.

This clonotype was seen only a few times. V and J are TRBV19 and TRBJ2-3, with no clear D. The CDR3 spans 16 residues. With 5 bases removed from V and 1 base from J, the gap between germline ends came to 16 bases. Germline V gene sequence: CDR1 LNHDA, CDR2 SQIVND (reference sequence). In DNA form, the CDR3 reads TGTGCCAGTAGTGCATCCGGTTTTCTGGGCACAGATACGCAGTATTTT. Its translation: CASSASGFLGTDTQYF.

This clonotype has more than one count but fewer than ten. The chain is built from TRBV7-9 and TRBJ2-7; maybe TRBD2 (5 bases). V dropped 10 bases and J dropped 5 bases, with 18 bases sitting between them. Germline-derived CDR1 and CDR2 are SEHNR and FQNEAQ (reference sequence). CDR3 length: 13 residues. The CDR3 sequence: CATHEGRLDEQYF. The CDR3 nucleotides read TGTGCCACCCACGAGGGTAGACTCGACGAGCAGTACTTC. Filled out from reference TRBV7-9 and TRBJ2-7, the complete variable domain reads DTGVSQNPRHKITKRGQNVTFRCDPISEHNRLYWYRQTLGQGPEFLTYFQNEAQLEKSRLLSDRFSAERPKGSFSTLEIQRTEQGDSAMYLCATHEGRLDEQYFGPGTRLTVT.

This clonotype was seen only a few times. V usage is TRBV18 and J usage is TRBJ2-5, with D maybe TRBD1 (6 bases). The germline V gene encodes CDR1 KGHSH and CDR2 LQKENI. Trimming took 4 bases from V and 1 from J, leaving 13 bases between them. CDR3 length equals 15 residues. Written as DNA, the CDR3 is TGTGCCAGCTCACGAGACCAGGGGTTCCAAGAGACCCAGTACTTC. The encoded protein is CASSRDQGFQETQYF.

A few counts support this clonotype. The rearrangement joins TRBV7-2 to TRBJ2-1; 15 nucleotides agree with TRBD2. Trimming cost V 3 bases and J 8 bases; bases outside gene matches: 5. CDR1 is SGHTA and CDR2 is FQGNSA in the germline V gene. This CDR3 has 16 amino acids. As DNA, the CDR3 is TGTGCCAGCAGCTTCGGGACTAGCGGGAGGTACGATGAGCAGTTCTTC. Its protein is CASSFGTSGRYDEQFF.

The CDR3 sequence: CSARGQNYGYTF. DNA for the CDR3: TGCAGTGCTCGCGGACAGAACTATGGCTACACCTTC. The rearrangement links TRBV20-1 to TRBJ1-2; possible D gene TRBD1, 6 bases. The CDR3 length is 12 residues. Trimming cost V 5 bases and J 2 bases, with 9 bases left between them. Germline V gene sequence: CDR1 DFQATT, CDR2 SNEGSKA (reference sequence).

This clonotype has just a few counts. CDR3 region: CASSFLGINEKLFF. The CDR3 DNA reads TGTGCCAGCAGCTTTTTAGGGATTAATGAAAAACTGTTTTTT. V gene TRBV7-2 combines with J gene TRBJ1-4; no firm D call. The germline V gene encodes CDR1 SGHTA and CDR2 FQGNSA. The V end lost 3 bases, the J end lost 4 bases, and 9 bases lay between the germline ends. The CDR3 is made up of 14 amino acids.

The gene calls are TRBV6-2 or TRBV6-3 and TRBJ2-3; 7 bases map to TRBD2. Losses at the gene ends were 5 bases for V and 3 bases for J; bases not matched to a gene: 8. CDR1 is MNHEY and CDR2 is SVGEGT in the germline V gene. CDR3 length: 15 residues. Here the CDR3 DNA reads TGTGCCAGCAGTCCCGGGGGGAGGACGACAGATACGCAGTATTTT. It encodes CASSPGGRTTDTQYF.

This clonotype showed up just a few times. V usage is TRBV6-2 or TRBV6-3 and J usage is TRBJ1-5, with a weak D call TRBD1 (6 bases). The CDR3 runs to 13 residues. The germline gives CDR1 MNHEY, CDR2 SVGEGT. The ends were cut back, 7 bases at V and 9 bases at J, with 16 bases in the middle. The CDR3 coding sequence is TGTGCCAGCAACAGGGCCTCCTTCGGGCCCCAGCATTTT. Its protein is CASNRASFGPQHF.

The rearrangement links TRBV12-3 or TRBV12-4 to TRBJ1-5; D may be TRBD1 (6 bases). The CDR3 is made up of 14 amino acids. Trimming removed 3 bases from V and 6 bases from J, with 12 bases in between. The CDR3 region has the DNA TGTGCCAGCAGTTTCAGGGGATCTAGTCAGCCCCAGCATTTT. This encodes CASSFRGSSQPQHF.

This clonotype was detected many times. This chain connects TRBV7-8 to TRBJ2-7; D might be TRBD1 or TRBD2, each matching 5 bases. V was cut by 5 bases and J by 1 base, with 18 bases left in between. Germline V gene data show CDR1 as SGHVS and CDR2 as FQNEAQ. The CDR3 loop spans 16 amino acids. The CDR3 coding sequence is TGTGCCAGCAGCGGACATGGGACGGGGAGATCCTACGAGCAGTACTTC. It is translated as CASSGHGTGRSYEQYF.

This clonotype was detected a few times. The chain uses TRBV6-1 and TRBJ2-7; D is possibly TRBD1 (5 bases). CDR1 MNHNS and CDR2 SASEGT come from the germline V gene. The CDR3 runs 16 residues. V gave up 5 bases and J gave up 7 bases, with 24 bases separating them. The DNA of the CDR3 is TGTGCCAGCAGTTCCCATATTGCAGGGTCGTTAAGGGAGCAGTACGTC. Translating gives CASSSHIAGSLREQYV.

This clonotype was counted only a few times. The J gene is TRBJ2-3, the V gene TRBV29-1, with unresolved D. Per germline, CDR1 SQVTM and CDR2 ANQGSEA. V lost 0 bases and J 3 bases, leaving 10 bases between the germline ends. CDR3 length equals 14 residues. The CDR3 is CSVEDGLVTDTQYF. The CDR3, as DNA: TGCAGCGTTGAAGATGGGCTAGTAACAGATACGCAGTATTTT.

V and J are TRBV7-9 and TRBJ2-5; D may match TRBD1 or TRBD2 (5 bases each). The CDR3 loop spans 15 amino acids. The germline V gene encodes CDR1 SEHNR and CDR2 FQNEAQ (reference sequence). Trimming removed 6 bases from V and 5 bases from J, with 19 bases in between. The CDR3 loop reads CASRQGVQGEETQYF. CDR3 bases: TGTGCCAGCAGACAAGGGGTTCAGGGAGAGGAGACCCAGTACTTC.

The chain combines TRBV7-9 with TRBJ2-7; D might be TRBD1 or TRBD2, each matching 5 bases. Germline V CDR1 and CDR2: SEHNR, FQNEAQ (reference sequence). This CDR3 has 13 amino acids. V was trimmed by 1 base and J by 7 bases, leaving 11 bases between them. The CDR3 DNA sequence: TGTGCCAGCAGCTTAGGGTCAGAGGGGGAGCAGTACGTC. It yields the protein CASSLGSEGEQYV.

This clonotype showed up just a few times. The V and J genes are TRBV24-1 and TRBJ1-5, with 8 bases fitting TRBD1. V gave up 4 bases and J gave up 3 bases; unmatched junction bases: 10. The CDR3 covers 17 residues. Germline V CDR1 and CDR2: KGHDR, SFDVKD. The CDR3 DNA is TGTGCCACCAGTGAGGGTCCGGGACAGGCCTACAATCAGCCCCAGCATTTT. Translating it yields CATSEGPGQAYNQPQHF.

The chain uses TRBV7-2 and TRBJ2-1; 11 positions match TRBD2. Germline V gives CDR1 SGHTA, CDR2 FQGNSA. Unmatched junction bases numbered 8, after V lost 5 bases and J lost 8 bases. The CDR3 is made up of 15 amino acids. The CDR3 loop is CASSPKLAGAYEQFF. In DNA form, the CDR3 reads TGTGCCAGCAGCCCAAAACTAGCGGGAGCGTATGAGCAGTTCTTC. Full variable domain (remainder filled in from reference TRBV7-2 and TRBJ2-1): GAGVSQSPSNKVTEKGKDVELRCDPISGHTALYWYRQSLGQGLEFLIYFQGNSAPDKSGLPSDRFSAERTGGSVSTLTIQRTQQEDSAVYLCASSPKLAGAYEQFFGPGTRLTVL.

This clonotype was seen ten or more times. The chain has TRBV7-8 and TRBJ2-3; TRBD1 or TRBD2 may be the D gene (6 bases each). Germline assignment: CDR1 SGHVS and CDR2 FQNEAQ. The V end lost 3 bases, the J end lost 0 bases, and 13 bases lay between the germline ends. There are 16 residues in the CDR3. CDR3 sequence (DNA): TGTGCCAGCAGCTTCGGGGGCAGGGGAAGCACAGATACGCAGTATTTT. Its translation: CASSFGGRGSTDTQYF.

The J gene is TRBJ1-1, the V gene TRBV5-6; D remains ambiguous. The CDR3 extends over 11 amino acids. CDR1 is SGHDT and CDR2 is YYEEEE in the germline V gene. The ends were cut back, 5 bases at V and 6 bases at J, with 8 bases in the middle. The CDR3 bases are TGTGCCAGCAGGTCCGGCCCTGAAGCTTTCTTT. It codes for CASRSGPEAFF.

This chain uses TRBV10-3 with TRBJ2-3; D unresolved. The length of the CDR3 is 15 residues. Per germline, CDR1 ENHRY and CDR2 SYGVKD. V was shortened by 3 bases and J by 2 bases, with 12 bases between the two germline ends. The CDR3 region has the DNA TGTGCCATCAGTGACTCCACACGCAACACAGATACGCAGTATTTT. As protein: CAISDSTRNTDTQYF.

This clonotype was observed a few times. V and J are TRBV7-3 and TRBJ1-3; D possibly corresponds to TRBD1 (5 bases). V gave up 5 bases and J gave up 1 base, with 6 bases separating them. The CDR3 is 13 residues long. The V gene's germline CDR1 is SGHTA and CDR2 FQGTGA. CDR3 protein: CASSEGSGNTIYF. The DNA of the CDR3 is TGTGCCAGCAGCGAGGGGTCTGGAAACACCATATATTTT.

The V gene is TRBV7-8, the J gene TRBJ2-1, with TRBD2 matching over 12 bases. V lost 5 bases and J lost 1; bases outside the gene matches: 9. CDR1 is SGHVS, CDR2 FQNEAQ, per germline. CDR3 length: 18 amino acids. CDR3 residues: CASSPRLAGAGSYNEQFF. CDR3 coding DNA: TGTGCCAGCAGCCCAAGACTAGCGGGAGCCGGATCCTACAATGAGCAGTTCTTC. The complete variable domain, with remaining parts taken from reference TRBV7-8 and TRBJ2-1, reads GAGVSQSPRYKVAKRGQDVALRCDPISGHVSLFWYQQALGQGPEFLTYFQNEAQLDKSGLPSDRFFAERPEGSVSTLKIQRTQQEDSAVYLCASSPRLAGAGSYNEQFFGPGTRLTVL.

This chain connects TRBV9 to TRBJ1-1; TRBD1 agrees at 7 bases. The V and J ends lost 3 bases and 4 bases, in that order; junction bases with no gene match: 6. The CDR3 is 14 residues long. Germline V gene sequence: CDR1 SGDLS, CDR2 YYNGEE. CDR3 protein: CASSARQGTTEAFF. The CDR3 DNA is TGTGCCAGCAGCGCCCGACAGGGTACCACTGAAGCTTTCTTT.

The V call is TRBV7-2, the J call TRBJ1-2, with 10 bases aligning to TRBD1. This CDR3 region has 14 residues. Trimming removed 2 bases from V and 5 bases from J; junction bases left unmatched: 2. Germline values: CDR1 SGHTA, CDR2 FQGNSA. The CDR3 region is CASSLKGQGYGYTF. CDR3 nucleotides: TGTGCCAGCAGCTTAAAGGGACAGGGGTATGGCTACACCTTC.

The chain links TRBV25-1 to TRBJ2-1; D is perhaps TRBD1 or TRBD2 (6 bases each). Between the trimmed V and J ends, which lost 6 bases and 7 bases, there was a span of 13 bases. This CDR3 has 13 residues. The germline gives CDR1 MGHDK, CDR2 SYGVNS. CDR3: CASRARGDNEQFF. CDR3 DNA: TGTGCCAGCAGGGCAAGGGGGGATAATGAGCAGTTCTTC. Using reference TRBV25-1 and TRBJ2-1 for the parts outside the CDR3, the full variable domain is EADIYQTPRYLVIGTGKKITLECSQTMGHDKMYWYQQDPGMELHLIHYSYGVNSTEKGDLSSESTVSRIRTEHFPLTLESARPSHTSQYLCASRARGDNEQFFGPGTRLTVL.

This clonotype has a handful of counts. This chain joins TRBV6-2 or TRBV6-3 and TRBJ2-1; no clear D gene. CDR1 is MNHEY and CDR2 is SVGEGT in the germline V gene. This CDR3 is 17 amino acids long. V was shortened by 2 bases and J by 6 bases, with 20 bases between the two germline ends. This CDR3 reads CASSYIRRVCIANEQFF. The CDR3 bases are TGTGCCAGCAGTTACATCCGTCGGGTGTGTATAGCCAATGAGCAGTTCTTC.